The clone carrying this T cell receptor (beta chain) was picked up many times. Its antigen is still unknown. CDR1 SGHNT and CDR2 YYREEE come from the germline V gene (reference sequence). The CDR3 consists of 13 residues. Trimming removed 4 bases from V and 5 bases from J, with 7 bases in between. Focal radiation plus CTLA-4 blockade with ipilimumab was administered to patients who had chemo-refractory metastatic non-small-cell lung cancer. Profiled with immunoSEQ multiplex PCR; TCRdb holds only in-frame clones, not every one. The sample carries 65,000 to 85,000 clones, approximately 79% recorded once. The data are from a study of radiotherapy plus CTLA-4 blockade in lung cancer. The wider study: Objective responses were recorded in roughly 17% of patients, with disease control recorded in approximately 32%.

General study results and limits: After treatment with radiotherapy plus ipilimumab, TCR clones that came from the tumor expanded in blood. Early clonal dynamics of blood T cells, together with interferon-beta, were reported as the best response predictor.

The starting material was peripheral blood, obtained from a patient treated with radiotherapy plus ipilimumab. This TCR derives from a human donor with non-small cell lung cancer whose response to radiotherapy plus ipilimumab could not be evaluated. Some clones in this sample may be carry-over from other donors' samples. The rearrangement uses TRBV5-4 and TRBJ1-6; D possibly corresponds to TRBD1 (6 bases). The CDR3 region has the DNA TGTGCCAGCAGCCCAGGGGATAATTCACCCCTCCACTTT. Protein: CASSPGDNSPLHF.